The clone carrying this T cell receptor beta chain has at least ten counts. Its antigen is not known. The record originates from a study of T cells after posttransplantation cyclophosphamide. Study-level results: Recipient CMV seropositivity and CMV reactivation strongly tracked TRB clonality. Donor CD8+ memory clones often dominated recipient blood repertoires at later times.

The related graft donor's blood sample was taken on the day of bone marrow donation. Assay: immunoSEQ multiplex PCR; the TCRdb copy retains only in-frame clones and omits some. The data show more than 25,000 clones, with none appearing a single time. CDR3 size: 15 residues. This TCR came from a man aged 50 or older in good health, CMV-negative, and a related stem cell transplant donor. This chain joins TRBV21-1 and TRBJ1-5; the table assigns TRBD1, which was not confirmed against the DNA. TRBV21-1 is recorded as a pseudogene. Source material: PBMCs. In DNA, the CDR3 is TGTGCCAGCAGCAAAGAGAGCAGGGGAAATCAGCCCCAGCATTTT. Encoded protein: CASSKESRGNQPQHF.